Listed below are T cell receptor beta chains from one sample, sequenced in a study of cytomegalovirus exposure and HLA in healthy donors. Assay used: immunoSEQ multiplex PCR; TCRdb lists only in-frame clones, some missing. Here the sample spans 120,000 or so clones, roughly two thirds being singletons. The sequencing input was PBMCs. The receptor set was obtained from a man aged 30 to 45 in good health and CMV-seropositive. CDR3s include the opening cysteine and the closing phenylalanine or tryptophan. The order of the fields is V gene, D gene, J gene, clone size, CDR3 DNA, CDR3 protein. A D gene is named only where the DNA matches it firmly. Some rows have no size entry. The others give once, few or many, or a class for an expanded clone.

V: TRBV7-2
D: .
J: TRBJ2-7
size: few
DNA: TGTGCCAGCAGCTTAGCGCGGCTTGGCTACGAGCAGTACTTC
CDR3: CASSLARLGYEQYF

V: TRBV11-2
D: TRBD2
J: TRBJ2-7
size: .
DNA: TGTGCCAGCAGCTTAGATTCAGGAGCGGGAGCTTACGAGCAGTACTTC
CDR3: CASSLDSGAGAYEQYF

V: TRBV27
D: TRBD1
J: TRBJ2-7
size: .
DNA: TGTGCCAGCAGTGATGCCGGGACAGGACTAATCTACGAGCAGTACTTC
CDR3: CASSDAGTGLIYEQYF

V: TRBV4-3
D: TRBD2
J: TRBJ2-7
size: few
DNA: TGCGCCAGCAGCCAAGACGGACTAGCGGGAGCCGAGCAGTACTTC
CDR3: CASSQDGLAGAEQYF

V: TRBV5-1
D: .
J: TRBJ2-1
size: .
DNA: TGCGCCAGCAGCTGGGGCCAAGGTTCGGGACTCCCGCTCAATGAGCAGTTCTTC
CDR3: CASSWGQGSGLPLNEQFF

V: TRBV5-1
D: TRBD1
J: TRBJ2-3
size: .
DNA: TGCGCCAGCACCCGACAGGGTCCTATGGCAGATACGCAGTATTTT
CDR3: CASTRQGPMADTQYF

V: TRBV6-1
D: .
J: TRBJ1-2
size: few
DNA: TGTGCCAGCAGGACACATGATAACTATGGCTACACCTTC
CDR3: CASRTHDNYGYTF

V: TRBV7-9
D: TRBD2
J: TRBJ2-5
size: .
DNA: TGTGCCAGCAGCCACTGGGGGGGACCCCAAGAGACCCAGTACTTC
CDR3: CASSHWGGPQETQYF

V: TRBV5-1
D: .
J: TRBJ1-2
size: .
DNA: TGCGCCAGCAGGTTACAACAGGGAGGGGATAGCTACACCTTC
CDR3: CASRLQQGGDSYTF

V: TRBV4-2
D: TRBD2
J: TRBJ2-3
size: .
DNA: TGTGCCAGCAACCCTTTAGGAGCGGGAGGAGGCGATACGCAGTATTTT
CDR3: CASNPLGAGGGDTQYF

V: TRBV7-9
D: .
J: TRBJ2-1
size: .
DNA: TGTGCCAGCAGCTGGCAGGGTGGGGAACCAAACAATGAGCAGTTCTTC
CDR3: CASSWQGGEPNNEQFF

V: TRBV20-1
D: .
J: TRBJ1-2
size: .
DNA: TGCAGTGCAAGCCCTACTAGAGGCTACACCTTC
CDR3: CSASPTRGYTF

V: TRBV7-9
D: .
J: TRBJ1-4
size: .
DNA: TGTGCCAGCAGCTTAGACGCGGCGGGAGTGGTAAAACTGTTTTTT
CDR3: CASSLDAAGVVKLFF

V: TRBV7-9
D: .
J: TRBJ2-1
size: .
DNA: TGTGCCAGCAGCTTAACGACTAACGGGGTCGGTGAGCAGTTCTTC
CDR3: CASSLTTNGVGEQFF

V: TRBV10-3
D: TRBD2
J: TRBJ2-3
size: .
DNA: TGTGCCACCGGGACTAGCGGGAGAGCAGATACGCAGTATTTT
CDR3: CATGTSGRADTQYF

V: TRBV28
D: TRBD1
J: TRBJ1-5
size: few
DNA: TGTGCCAGCAGTTTCGGGGACAGGGGGCATCAGCCCCAGCATTTT
CDR3: CASSFGDRGHQPQHF

V: TRBV6-5
D: .
J: TRBJ1-2
size: .
DNA: TGTGCCAGCAGTTACCTGGGCCGGAGGGGCTACACCTTC
CDR3: CASSYLGRRGYTF

V: TRBV6-5
D: .
J: TRBJ2-5
size: .
DNA: TGTGCCAGCAGTTACTCGAACGGTTACCAAGAGACCCAGTACTTC
CDR3: CASSYSNGYQETQYF

V: TRBV28
D: .
J: TRBJ2-5
size: .
DNA: TGTGCCAGCCGCGACAGGCAAGAGACCCAGTACTTC
CDR3: CASRDRQETQYF

V: TRBV30
D: TRBD1
J: TRBJ1-2
size: .
DNA: TGTGCCTGGAGTCCTCCGGGACAGGGCATATATGGCTACACCTTC
CDR3: CAWSPPGQGIYGYTF

V: TRBV29-1
D: TRBD1
J: TRBJ2-5
size: .
DNA: TGCAGCGGGATGACAGGGGGCAAGGAGACCCAGTACTTC
CDR3: CSGMTGGKETQYF

V: TRBV4-2
D: .
J: TRBJ2-7
size: .
DNA: TGTGCCAGCAGCCAAGGCCCCGACTACCCCAACGAGCAGTACTTC
CDR3: CASSQGPDYPNEQYF

V: TRBV23-1
D: TRBD2
J: TRBJ2-5
size: .
DNA: TGCGCCAGCAGTCATCCCGGGGGGGGGAGAACTCCACAAGAGGCCCAGTACTTC
CDR3: CASSHPGGGRTPQEAQYF

V: TRBV9
D: TRBD2
J: TRBJ2-7
size: .
DNA: TGTGCCAGCAGCGTAGTTGATAGCGGGAGCGGCGAGCAGTACTTC
CDR3: CASSVVDSGSGEQYF